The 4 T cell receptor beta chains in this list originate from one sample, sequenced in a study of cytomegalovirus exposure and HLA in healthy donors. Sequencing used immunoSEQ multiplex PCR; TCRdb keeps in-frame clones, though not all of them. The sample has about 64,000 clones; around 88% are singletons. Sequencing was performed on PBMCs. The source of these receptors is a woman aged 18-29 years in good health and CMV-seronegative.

Here the CDR3 DNA reads TGTGCCAGCAGCCCGGGACAGACCACAACTAATGAAAAACTGTTTTTT. Translating it yields CASSPGQTTTNEKLFF. The rearrangement joins TRBV7-9 to TRBJ1-4, with 7 bases aligning to TRBD1. The germline CDR1 and CDR2 sequences are SEHNR and FQNEAQ (reference sequence). Trimming removed 5 bases from V and 0 bases from J; junction bases left unmatched: 6. The CDR3 is made up of 16 amino acids. The whole variable domain, remainder taken from reference TRBV7-9 and TRBJ1-4, is DTGVSQNPRHKITKRGQNVTFRCDPISEHNRLYWYRQTLGQGPEFLTYFQNEAQLEKSRLLSDRFSAERPKGSFSTLEIQRTEQGDSAMYLCASSPGQTTTNEKLFFGSGTQLSVL.

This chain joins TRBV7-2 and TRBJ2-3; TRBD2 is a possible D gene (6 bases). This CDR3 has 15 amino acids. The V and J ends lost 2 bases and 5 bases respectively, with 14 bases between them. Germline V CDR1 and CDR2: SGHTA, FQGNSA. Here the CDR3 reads CASSLSPGAVDTQYF. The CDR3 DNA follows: TGTGCCAGCAGCTTATCACCGGGAGCGGTAGATACGCAGTATTTT.

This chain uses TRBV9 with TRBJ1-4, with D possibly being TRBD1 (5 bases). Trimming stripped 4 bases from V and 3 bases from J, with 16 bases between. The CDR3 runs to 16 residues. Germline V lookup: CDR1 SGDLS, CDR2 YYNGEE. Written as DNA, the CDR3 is TGTGCCAGCAGCCCCGAAGGGACTTTGCCTAATGAAAAACTGTTTTTT. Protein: CASSPEGTLPNEKLFF. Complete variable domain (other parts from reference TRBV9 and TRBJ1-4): DSGVTQTPKHLITATGQRVTLRCSPRSGDLSVYWYQQSLDQGLQFLIQYYNGEERAKGNILERFSAQQFPDLHSELNLSSLELGDSALYFCASSPEGTLPNEKLFFGSGTQLSVL.

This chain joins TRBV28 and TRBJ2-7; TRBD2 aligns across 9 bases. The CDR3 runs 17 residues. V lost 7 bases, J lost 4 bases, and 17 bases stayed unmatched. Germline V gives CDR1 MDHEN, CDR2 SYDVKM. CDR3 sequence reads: CASTSHSGRGQEYEQYF. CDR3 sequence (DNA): TGTGCCAGCACGTCACATAGCGGGAGAGGTCAGGAATACGAGCAGTACTTC.